Listed below are T cell receptor beta chains from one sample, sequenced in a study of human T cells and chemical hapten exposure. TCRdb used MiXCR to reprocess the RACE reads, holding one entry per CDR3 protein. The table lists 200,000 to 300,000 distinct CDR3 sequences, 7% to 10% of them singletons. The source material was whole blood, sampled in connection with sensitization to the hapten diphenylcyclopropenone (DPC). Every receptor here comes from a woman aged 40-49 years with alopecia areata. Some clones in this sample may be carry-over from other donors' samples. Each CDR3 is given with its conserved first and last residue. The D gene is left open where the match is weak. Clone sizes are given selectively: once, few, many, or a class where the clone is expanded.

>TRBV2|.|TRBJ1-2|many
TGTGCCAGCAGTGTAGGGGGCTATGGCTACACCTTC
CASSVGGYGYTF
>TRBV12-3/TRBV12-4|.|TRBJ2-1|few
TGTGCCAGCAGATTGGGACTGTCGTCGGAGCAGTTCTTC
CASRLGLSSEQFF
>TRBV20-1|TRBD1|TRBJ2-7|.
TGCAGTGCCGGGTGGGACAGGGGGCCCGAGCAGTACTTC
CSAGWDRGPEQYF
>TRBV29-1|TRBD1|TRBJ2-3|few
TGCAGCGTTGAGAAGGGACAGGGGGCCGCAGATACGCAGTATTTT
CSVEKGQGAADTQYF
>TRBV7-3|.|TRBJ2-3|many
TGTGCCAGCAGCCACGTCCCTGGGACTAGCACAGATACGCAGTATTTT
CASSHVPGTSTDTQYF
>TRBV5-1|TRBD1|TRBJ1-5|.
TGCGCCAGCAGCCTCAGGGGGGATAGCAATCAGCCCCAGCATTTT
CASSLRGDSNQPQHF
>TRBV20-1|.|TRBJ2-1|.
TGCAGTGCTATCGGTCTTCTGGGCGATGAGCAGTTCTTC
CSAIGLLGDEQFF
>TRBV19|TRBD2|TRBJ2-1|.
TGTGCCAGTAGTATTACCGGGACTAGCGGGAATGAGCAGTTCTTC
CASSITGTSGNEQFF
>TRBV18|.|TRBJ1-4|few
TGTGCCAGCTCGGGTCTCCCGGAACCTAGTAATGAAAAACTGTTTTTT
CASSGLPEPSNEKLFF
>TRBV7-9|.|TRBJ1-4|few
TGTGCCAGCAGCTTAGGGGAGCGCACTAATGAAAAACTGTTTTTT
CASSLGERTNEKLFF
>TRBV28|.|TRBJ1-2|.
TGTGCCAGCAGCCTATTCCCAGGGGTGAGAAACTATGGCTACACCTTC
CASSLFPGVRNYGYTF
>TRBV11-2|TRBD1|TRBJ2-2|.
TGTGCCAGCAATCAGGACAGGGACACCGGGGAGCTGTTTTTT
CASNQDRDTGELFF
>TRBV7-9|TRBD1|TRBJ1-2|.
TGTGCCAGCAGAGAGACAGGGGGCGGGGGCTACACCTTC
CASRETGGGGYTF
>TRBV28|TRBD2|TRBJ2-7|few
TGTGCCAGCAGTCCTTACGGGGCTAGCGGGAGCTACGAGCAGTACTTC
CASSPYGASGSYEQYF
>TRBV25-1|.|TRBJ2-7|few
TGTGCCAGCAGCAAAACAGGGTCCTACGAGCAGTACTTC
CASSKTGSYEQYF
>TRBV12-3/TRBV12-4|.|TRBJ2-2|few
TGTGCCAGCAGTTTACAGGCGACCGGGGAGCTGTTTTTT
CASSLQATGELFF
>TRBV28|TRBD1|TRBJ1-5|.
TGTGCCAGCAGTTTAAGTACAGGGGGCCTTCAGCCCCAGCATTTT
CASSLSTGGLQPQHF
>TRBV28|TRBD2|TRBJ2-3|few
TGTGCCAGCAGTGGGAGCGGGACCACAGATACGCAGTATTTT
CASSGSGTTDTQYF
>TRBV20-1|TRBD1|TRBJ2-7|few
TGCAGTGCTAGAGACCCGGGACAGGGATTCTACGAGCAGTACTTC
CSARDPGQGFYEQYF
>TRBV28|TRBD2|TRBJ2-5|.
TGTGCCAGCAGTTTTGTAGCGGGAGGAGGGACCCAGTACTTC
CASSFVAGGGTQYF
>TRBV24-1|TRBD2|TRBJ2-1|.
TGTGCCACCAGTGATCCCAGGACTAGCGGGAGGACTGGATCACAAAATGAGCAGTTCTTC
CATSDPRTSGRTGSQNEQFF
>TRBV29-1|.|TRBJ2-6|few
TGCAGCGTTGTGGGAGCAGCCTCTGGGGCCAACGTCCTGACTTTC
CSVVGAASGANVLTF
>TRBV6-5|.|TRBJ1-5|many
TGTGCCAGCACCCCCAACGTTAATCAGCCCCAGCATTTT
CASTPNVNQPQHF
>TRBV3-1|.|TRBJ2-7|.
TGTGCCAGCAGCCCAACAGGGCCCTCCTACGAGCAGTACTTC
CASSPTGPSYEQYF
>TRBV24-1|.|TRBJ2-2|few
TGTGCCACCCCCACGAGCACACTGAACACCGGGGAGCTGTTTTTT
CATPTSTLNTGELFF
>TRBV20-1|.|TRBJ1-2|.
TGCAGTGCTAGGACAGGCGAAGGCTACACCTTC
CSARTGEGYTF
>TRBV7-2|TRBD2|TRBJ2-1|few
TGTGCCAGCACCACGGTGGGGACTAGCGGTGAGCAGTTCTTC
CASTTVGTSGEQFF
>TRBV28|.|TRBJ1-3|few
TGTGCCAGCAGTTCCTCAAACACCATATATTTT
CASSSSNTIYF
>TRBV4-2|.|TRBJ1-5|few
TGTGCCAGCAGCCAAGACGGGGAGGGGAATCAGCCCCAGCATTTT
CASSQDGEGNQPQHF
>TRBV28|TRBD1|TRBJ2-1|.
TGTGCCAGCAACGCCGGGACAGGGGAGGGTGAGCAGTTCTTC
CASNAGTGEGEQFF
>TRBV11-1|TRBD2|TRBJ2-7|.
TGTGCCAGCAGCTTCATCCCGACTAGCGGGACCTACGAGCAGTACTTC
CASSFIPTSGTYEQYF
>TRBV20-1|TRBD1|TRBJ2-7|.
TGCAGTGCCCCGGGGGGGGACAGGGGGCATGACGAGCAGTACTTC
CSAPGGDRGHDEQYF
>TRBV5-1|.|TRBJ2-3|.
TGCGCCAGCTCCACGGGGGAGACGACAGATACGCAGTATTTT
CASSTGETTDTQYF
>TRBV18|.|TRBJ2-3|.
TGTGCCAGCTCACCATATGGGGTTTTGGATACGCAGTATTTT
CASSPYGVLDTQYF
>TRBV28|.|TRBJ2-3|few
TGTGCCAGCAGTTTATTTCCCAGCCCAGATACGCAGTATTTT
CASSLFPSPDTQYF
>TRBV12-3/TRBV12-4|.|TRBJ1-6|few
TGTGCCAGCAGTCCGGGTTCTAATTCACCCCTCCACTTT
CASSPGSNSPLHF
>TRBV7-9|.|TRBJ2-5|.
TGTGCCAGCAGACAGGATATCCAAGAGACCCAGTACTTC
CASRQDIQETQYF
>TRBV28|.|TRBJ2-7|few
TGTGCCAGCAGTTTATTGGCTTCTAGCTACGAGCAGTACTTC
CASSLLASSYEQYF
>TRBV6-6|TRBD1|TRBJ2-7|few
TGTGCCAGCAGAAATTCGGACAGGGCAACCTACGAGCAGTACTTC
CASRNSDRATYEQYF
>TRBV7-9|TRBD1|TRBJ1-2|.
TGTGCCAGCAGCTCTCCGAGGGACAGCTATGGCTACACCTTC
CASSSPRDSYGYTF
>TRBV6-5|.|TRBJ1-1|.
TGTGCCAGCAGATTGCTAGTGAACACTGAAGCTTTCTTT
CASRLLVNTEAFF
>TRBV20-1|.|TRBJ1-1|many
TGCAGTGCTAGAGATGGCAACACTGAAGCTTTCTTT
CSARDGNTEAFF
>TRBV29-1|.|TRBJ1-2|few
TGCAGCGTTGAAGGCCCAGAGGATGGCTATGGCTACACCTTC
CSVEGPEDGYGYTF
>TRBV11-2|.|TRBJ2-3|.
TGTGCCAGCAGCAGTATGACAGATACGCAGTATTTT
CASSSMTDTQYF